A selection of T cell receptor beta chains follows, all from one sample in a study of blood T cells in healthy people across ages. TCRdb fed the 5' RACE reads into MiXCR, producing one record per CDR3 protein. The sample consists of roughly 700,000 distinct CDR3 sequences, roughly 25% of them appearing once. These data are also associated with another study on T cells of mothers and their children.

Sequencing was done on a sample of blood. These receptors came from a boy aged 5-17 years in good health. The CDR3 runs from the conserved cysteine through the conserved F or W. A D gene is named only where the DNA matches it firmly. Size values are once, few and many counts, or a class for expanded clones, and some rows have none.

CDR3 DNA	CDR3 protein	D gene	clone size	J gene	V gene
TGTGCCAGCTCCTCCGGACTAGCGGGAGTGGGTTCCTACAATGAGCAGTTCTTC	CASSSGLAGVGSYNEQFF	TRBD2	few	TRBJ2-1	TRBV28
TGCAGTGCTAGAGCCCGGAGAGGCGGGGGCACCACAGATACGCAGTATTTT	CSARARRGGGTTDTQYF	-	few	TRBJ2-3	TRBV20-1
TGTGCCAGCAGCAACTCCGGAGCCGTGGGGTCCTACGAGCAGTACTTC	CASSNSGAVGSYEQYF	-	few	TRBJ2-7	TRBV2
TGTGCCAGCAGTTACCGGGGGGCTTGGGAGCAGTACTTC	CASSYRGAWEQYF	-	few	TRBJ2-7	TRBV6-5
TGTGCCAGCAGCACCGGGACTGCTAGCGAAGCTTTCTTT	CASSTGTASEAFF	-	-	TRBJ1-1	TRBV5-6
TGCAGCGCGAGGGGGTTAGCGGGAGGTTATGACGAGCAGTACTTC	CSARGLAGGYDEQYF	TRBD2	few	TRBJ2-7	TRBV29-1
TGTGCCAGCAGCTCTAGCGGGGACTACAATGAGCAGTTCTTC	CASSSSGDYNEQFF	TRBD2	-	TRBJ2-1	TRBV9
TGCAGTGCTCTATTGATGGACTCCCTTCGAATAGCGCCTCTGATTAATGAAAAACTGTTTTTT	CSALLMDSLRIAPLINEKLFF	-	-	TRBJ1-4	TRBV20-1
TGCAGTGCTAGAGAAGCGTCTAACACAGATACGCAGTATTTT	CSAREASNTDTQYF	-	-	TRBJ2-3	TRBV20-1
TGCAGTGCTATCGGGACTGGGGGTCATTACTCCTACAATGAGCAGTTCTTC	CSAIGTGGHYSYNEQFF	-	-	TRBJ2-1	TRBV20-1
TGTGCCAGCAGCCAAGATAGGCGTCTCGAGCAGTACTTC	CASSQDRRLEQYF	-	-	TRBJ2-7	TRBV12-3/TRBV12-4
TGTGCCAGCAGCCCCGATCTGACAGGGGAAGAAGGCTACACCTTC	CASSPDLTGEEGYTF	TRBD1	few	TRBJ1-2	TRBV7-9
TGTGCCAGCAGTTACGTACAGGGAGGAGAAAAACTGTTTTTT	CASSYVQGGEKLFF	-	-	TRBJ1-4	TRBV6-5
TGTGCCAGCAGCCAAGTTCATTTGGACACTGAAGCTTTCTTT	CASSQVHLDTEAFF	-	-	TRBJ1-1	TRBV14
TGTGCCAGCAGCCAAGCCAGGGTTGAGGGGGATGAGCAGTTCTTC	CASSQARVEGDEQFF	-	-	TRBJ2-1	TRBV4-2